The 12 T cell receptor beta chains reported below all come from one sample, sequenced in a study of neoadjuvant anti-PD-1 for oral cavity cancer. Time point here: after neoadjuvant nivolumab, at surgical resection. TCRdb's table, derived via immunoSEQ multiplex PCR, lists solely in-frame clones and lacks some. The table includes nearly 15,000 clones, approximately 40% detected once. The input for sequencing was tumor tissue, taken after nivolumab (anti-PD-1) treatment. The receptors stem from a person aged 35 to 85 with oral cavity squamous cell carcinoma.

The chain combines TRBV11-2 with TRBJ1-2; D not resolved. The germline CDR1 and CDR2 sequences are SGHAT and FQNNGV. This CDR3 is 14 amino acids long. V gave up 5 bases and J gave up 6 bases, with 16 bases separating them. CDR3 in amino acids: CASSPSTPTDGYTF. CDR3 bases: TGTGCCAGCAGCCCCTCGACACCGACGGATGGCTACACCTTC.

The rearrangement joins TRBV7-9 to TRBJ2-5, with 7 bases that match TRBD1. The V gene's germline CDR1 is SEHNR and CDR2 FQNEAQ (reference sequence). Trimming took 3 bases from V and 3 from J; bases not matched to a gene: 7. This CDR3 contains 15 residues. In nucleotides, the CDR3 is TGTGCCAGCAGCTTCCGACAGGGACGGGAAGAGACCCAGTACTTC. It specifies CASSFRQGREETQYF. The entire variable domain, with the rest obtained from reference TRBV7-9 and TRBJ2-5, is as follows: DTGVSQNPRHKITKRGQNVTFRCDPISEHNRLYWYRQTLGQGPEFLTYFQNEAQLEKSRLLSDRFSAERPKGSFSTLEIQRTEQGDSAMYLCASSFRQGREETQYFGPGTRLLVL.

The gene calls are TRBV6-1 and TRBJ2-2, with a weak D call TRBD1 (5 bases). V was shortened by 6 bases and J by 6 bases, with 14 bases between the two germline ends. The CDR3 covers 14 residues. Germline lookup yields CDR1 MNHNS and CDR2 SASEGT. The CDR3: CASRGVRASGELFF. As DNA, the CDR3 is TGTGCCAGCAGGGGTGTCAGGGCGTCCGGGGAGCTGTTTTTT.

The table lists this clone with many counts. The chain employs TRBV14 and TRBJ1-2; D not resolved. CDR3 length: 13 amino acids. Per the germline V gene, CDR1 is SGHDN and CDR2 is FVKESK. The V end was cut by 5 bases, the J end by 5 bases, with 12 bases between. In DNA form, the CDR3 reads TGTGCCAGCAGCTTTGGCCCGATATATGGCTACACCTTC. It yields the protein CASSFGPIYGYTF.

V and J are TRBV6-5 and TRBJ1-2; D ambiguous. The CDR3 runs to 12 residues. The V end was cut by 3 bases, the J end by 9 bases, with 11 bases between. The germline V gene encodes CDR1 MNHEY and CDR2 SVGAGI. The chain's CDR3 is CASSYPATRYTF. For the CDR3, the DNA is TGTGCCAGCAGTTATCCCGCAACCCGCTACACCTTC.

The chain joins TRBV6-6 to TRBJ2-7, with 9 positions matching TRBD2. This CDR3 has 15 amino acids. J gave up 7 bases and V 0 bases, and 7 bases lay outside the gene matches. Germline CDR1 MNHNY, CDR2 SVGAGI (reference sequence). Here the CDR3 DNA reads TGTGCCAGCAGTTACTCTCCTAGCGGGGTTTGGGAGCAGTACTTC. It codes for CASSYSPSGVWEQYF.

The chain recombines TRBV7-9 with TRBJ1-2; tentatively, D is TRBD1 (5 bases). There are 13 residues in the CDR3. In germline, CDR1 is SEHNR, CDR2 FQNEAQ (reference sequence). Trimming removed 1 base from V and 4 bases from J, with 7 bases in between. The CDR3 DNA reads as TGTGCCAGCAGCTTAGGACAGCGCTATGGCTACACCTTC. As protein: CASSLGQRYGYTF.

The CDR3 loop reads CASRRTGRNQPQHF. The CDR3 DNA reads as TGTGCCAGCAGACGGACAGGCAGGAATCAGCCCCAGCATTTT. The V gene is TRBV6-6, the J gene TRBJ1-5, with 7 bases that match TRBD1. J gave up 4 bases and V 6 bases, and 6 bases lay outside the gene matches. Per the germline V gene, CDR1 is MNHNY and CDR2 is SVGAGI (reference sequence). The CDR3 runs 14 residues.

By share of the sample, this clone is medium-sized (0.01 to 0.1%). This rearrangement joins TRBV9 to TRBJ2-5; 8 bases agree with TRBD1. V shed 0 bases, J shed 2 bases, and the junction held 6 bases outside the gene matches. The CDR3 covers 16 residues. The germline CDR1 and CDR2 sequences are SGDLS and YYNGEE. CDR3 loop: CASSVEGQAMQETQYF. The CDR3 DNA follows: TGTGCCAGCAGCGTAGAGGGACAGGCGATGCAAGAGACCCAGTACTTC.

This sequence joins TRBV7-2 and TRBJ1-1; 7 positions agree with TRBD1. The V gene end was trimmed by 7 bases and the J gene end by 3 bases; junction bases not matched to a gene: 8. CDR1 SGHTA and CDR2 FQGNSA come from the germline V gene. This CDR3 is built from 14 residues. The CDR3 here is CASIPVRGHTEAFF. The CDR3 DNA reads TGTGCCAGCATCCCCGTGAGGGGGCACACTGAAGCTTTCTTT.

This chain joins TRBV19 and TRBJ2-5; a possible D gene is TRBD1 (9 bases). The CDR3 sequence is 16 residues long. V was clipped by 4 bases and J by 5 bases, with 20 bases between them. The germline gives CDR1 LNHDA, CDR2 SQIVND (reference sequence). In DNA, the CDR3 is TGTGCCAGTAGTACAGGGACAGGGACGGGAGGGGAGACCCAGTACTTC. Its protein product is CASSTGTGTGGETQYF.

The sample holds one count of this clone. The chain is built from TRBV4-3 and TRBJ2-7, with no clear D. The CDR3 runs 15 residues. V shed 0 bases and J shed 3 bases, with 12 bases lying between them. Per germline, CDR1 LGHNA and CDR2 YSLEER. The CDR3 nucleotides read TGCGCCAGCAGCCAAGAGGCACCCGCTAACTACGAGCAGTACTTC. Protein sequence: CASSQEAPANYEQYF.